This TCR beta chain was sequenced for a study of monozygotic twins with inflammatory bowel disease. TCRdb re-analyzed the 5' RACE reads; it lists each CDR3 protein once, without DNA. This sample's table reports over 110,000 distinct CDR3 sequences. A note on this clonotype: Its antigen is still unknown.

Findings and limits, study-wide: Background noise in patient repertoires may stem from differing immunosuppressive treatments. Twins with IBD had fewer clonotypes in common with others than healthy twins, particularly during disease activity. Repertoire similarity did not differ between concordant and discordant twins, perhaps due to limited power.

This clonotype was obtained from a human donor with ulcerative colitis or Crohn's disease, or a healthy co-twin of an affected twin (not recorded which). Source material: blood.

This chain's CDR3 is CASRRPGGQQETQYF. The V and J genes are TRBV11-1 and TRBJ2-5; TCRdb lists TRBD1, though no DNA is available to test this call. The CDR3 has 15 amino acids. Germline V gene data show CDR1 as SGHAT and CDR2 as FQDESV (reference sequence).